This T cell receptor beta chain was profiled in a study of blood T cell repertoires in COVID-19. Study information: Specimens from acute and convalescent COVID-19 originated in the United States, Italy and Spain. PBMCs, B-cell-depleted T cells, or T cells provided the cDNA or gDNA that made up the material.

The germline V gene has CDR1 SQVTM and CDR2 ANQGSEA. The trim removed 7 bases at V and 6 bases at J, leaving 5 bases unmatched. This CDR3 spans 11 amino acids. In the original analysis: Estimates of nucleated cell counts were drawn from the amplification of reference gene primers. Assay: immunoSEQ multiplex PCR; the TCRdb copy retains only in-frame clones and omits some. V and J calls and clone size follow that table, whereas D and trimming were derived from the DNA. Of 120,000 or so clones in the sample, approximately 81% were seen once. Source material: peripheral blood. The chain has TRBV29-1 and TRBJ1-1; the match to TRBD1 covers 7 bases. This TCR was recovered from a woman aged 45-65 years with acute or convalescent COVID-19. The CDR3 sequence is CSGQQGPEAFF. CDR3 DNA sequence: TGCAGCGGACAACAGGGGCCTGAAGCTTTCTTT.